The rows below give T cell receptor beta chains drawn from one sample of a study of T cells in Graves' hyperthyroidism and ophthalmopathy. Each CDR3 protein is one row after TCRdb ran MiXCR on the multiplex PCR reads. In the table there are hundreds of thousands of distinct CDR3 sequences, over 15% of which are singletons. The sequenced material came from blood. The receptor source for this set is a woman in her 50s with Graves' hyperthyroidism that later progressed to Graves' ophthalmopathy. Each CDR3 is given with its conserved first and last residue. The order of the fields is V gene, J gene, clone size, CDR3 length, CDR3 protein. Size is stated for part of the rows, as once, few or many counts, or as a class when the clone is expanded.

TRBV10-3	TRBJ1-2	few	14	CAISGPASNYGYTF
TRBV19	TRBJ1-4	few	14	CASSFGQRNEKLFF
TRBV6-2/TRBV6-3	TRBJ1-4	few	14	CASSYEGVNEKLFF
TRBV19	TRBJ1-5	NA	14	CASSIGTTAQPQHF
TRBV5-1	TRBJ2-7	NA	14	CASSFSDRFIEQYF
TRBV18	TRBJ2-5	many	15	CASSPGVDIQETQYF
TRBV19	TRBJ1-1	many	12	CASSLGSSEAFF
TRBV6-1	TRBJ2-1	NA	13	CATGASSYNEQFF
TRBV5-1	TRBJ1-1	NA	15	CASSLTDRANTEAFF
TRBV12-3/TRBV12-4	TRBJ1-1	NA	14	CASRGQGLDTEAFF
TRBV9	TRBJ2-7	NA	13	CASSVDGGREQYF
TRBV6-1	TRBJ2-2	NA	14	CASSGGARAGELFF
TRBV5-1	TRBJ2-1	few	14	CASSLSNLVDEQFF
TRBV24-1	TRBJ2-3	few	13	CATSPRVPDTQYF
TRBV9	TRBJ1-3	NA	17	CASSVGQGRGTGNTIYF
TRBV6-6	TRBJ1-1	few	15	CASSYSRELGTEAFF
TRBV5-1	TRBJ1-4	few	15	CASSWSAPTNEKLFF
TRBV18	TRBJ1-3	few	15	CASPPGTGSGNTIYF
TRBV10-3	TRBJ1-1	NA	13	CAINQGEVTEAFF
TRBV12-3/TRBV12-4	TRBJ2-3	NA	13	CASSYRGADTQYF
TRBV7-9	TRBJ1-1	many	13	CASSSELNTEAFF
TRBV9	TRBJ2-3	few	16	CASSSTGGAYADTQYF
TRBV20-1	TRBJ2-7	NA	13	CSAGEDRGSEQYF
TRBV12-3/TRBV12-4	TRBJ2-1	NA	15	CASSLDKLLYNEQFF
TRBV5-1	TRBJ2-3	few	15	CASSSANGDTDTQYF
TRBV9	TRBJ2-3	NA	18	CASSVDPTGATLTDTQYF
TRBV20-1	TRBJ2-7	many	12	CSARDRSYEQYF
TRBV5-5	TRBJ1-2	few	13	CASSKATGDGYTF
TRBV7-6	TRBJ1-4	NA	17	CASSPRTGSRWGEKLFF
TRBV7-8	TRBJ2-5	NA	16	CASSLLAGFPQETQYF
TRBV2	TRBJ1-5	few	15	CASTQEGGGGQPQHF
TRBV10-2	TRBJ1-5	NA	14	CATTAGTENQPQHF
TRBV5-6	TRBJ2-3	few	13	CASRLQGTDTQYF
TRBV6-1	TRBJ1-6	few	13	CASSEVEISPLHF
TRBV6-4	TRBJ2-1	NA	14	CASSEIRGSNEQFF
TRBV24-1	TRBJ2-5	few	14	CATSEGSGWETQYF
TRBV20-1	TRBJ2-5	many	13	CSALLRPQETQYF
TRBV6-1	TRBJ2-5	NA	18	CASSEAQVAGDVPETQYF
TRBV2	TRBJ2-1	many	15	CASSGTSGFYNEQFF
TRBV19	TRBJ1-5	NA	15	CASSIDSTGDQPQHF